Described below is a single T cell receptor beta chain sequence and its context. The sample belongs to a study of control samples from healthy donors and cancer patients. Libraries were prepared by immunoSEQ multiplex PCR; TCRdb keeps only in-frame clonotypes and omits some of them. The data show roughly 130,000 clones, with 75% to 95% seen just once and more than 6.5% held by the top ten. Trimming took 3 bases from V and 5 from J, leaving 10 bases between them. This CDR3 has 13 residues. Germline assignment: CDR1 SNHLY and CDR2 FYNNEI. The sequenced sample was blood. The TCR sequence derives from a man between 18 and 29 years old in good health. This chain joins TRBV2 and TRBJ1-2; no clear D gene. The CDR3 DNA is TGTGCCAGCAGTGACCCCGAGTTATATGGCTACACCTTC. The encoded protein is CASSDPELYGYTF.